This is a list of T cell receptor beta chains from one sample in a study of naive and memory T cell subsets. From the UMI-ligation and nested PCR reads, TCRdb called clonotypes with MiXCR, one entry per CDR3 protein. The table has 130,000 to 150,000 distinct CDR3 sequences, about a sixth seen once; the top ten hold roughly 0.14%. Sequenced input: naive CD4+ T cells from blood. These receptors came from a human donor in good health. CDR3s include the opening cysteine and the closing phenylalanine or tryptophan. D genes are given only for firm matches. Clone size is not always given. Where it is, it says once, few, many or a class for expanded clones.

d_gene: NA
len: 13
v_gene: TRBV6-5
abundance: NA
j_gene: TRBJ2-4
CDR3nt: TGTGCCAGCAGGTCCCGGACCAAAAACATTCAGTACTTC
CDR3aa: CASRSRTKNIQYF

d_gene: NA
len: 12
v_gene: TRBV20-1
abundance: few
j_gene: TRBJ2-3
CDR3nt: TGCAGTGCTAGAGGACAGCCCATTACGCAGTATTTT
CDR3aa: CSARGQPITQYF

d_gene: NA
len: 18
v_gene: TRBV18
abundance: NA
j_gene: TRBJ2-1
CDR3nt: TGTGCCAGCTCACCGTCGCGATCGAGTACTATCTCCTACAATGAGCAGTTCTTC
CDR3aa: CASSPSRSSTISYNEQFF

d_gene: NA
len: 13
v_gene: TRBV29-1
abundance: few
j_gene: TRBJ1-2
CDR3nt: TGCAGCGTGAAAGGTCGGGTAAGGGATGGCTACACCTTC
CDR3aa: CSVKGRVRDGYTF

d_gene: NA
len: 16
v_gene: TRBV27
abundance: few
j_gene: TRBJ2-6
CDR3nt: TGTGCCAGCAGCCCCGGTCCCCTCTCTGGGGCCAACGTCCTGACTTTC
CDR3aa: CASSPGPLSGANVLTF

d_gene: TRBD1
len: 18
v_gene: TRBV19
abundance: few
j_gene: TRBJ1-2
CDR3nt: TGTGCCAGTAGTCTTCGACGACAGGGGGCTAAACTTCTTTTAGGCTACACCTTC
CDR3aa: CASSLRRQGAKLLLGYTF

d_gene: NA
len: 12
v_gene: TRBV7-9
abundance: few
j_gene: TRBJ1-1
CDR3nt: TGTGCCAGCAGCCCGCGGCTAGGGCGAGCTTTCTTT
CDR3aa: CASSPRLGRAFF

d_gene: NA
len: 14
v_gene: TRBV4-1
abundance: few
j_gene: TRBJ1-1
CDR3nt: TGCGCCAGCAGCCAAGGGCAGGGGAGCACTGAAGCTTTCTTT
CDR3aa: CASSQGQGSTEAFF

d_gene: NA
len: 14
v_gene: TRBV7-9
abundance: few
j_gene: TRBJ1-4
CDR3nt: TGTGCCAGCAGCTTACCGGGGATGGGGGAAAAACTGTTTTTT
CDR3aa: CASSLPGMGEKLFF

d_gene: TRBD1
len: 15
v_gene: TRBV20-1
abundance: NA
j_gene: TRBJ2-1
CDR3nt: TGCAGTGCTAGAAAGGGACAGGGGCTGTGGGATGAGCAGTTCTTC
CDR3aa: CSARKGQGLWDEQFF

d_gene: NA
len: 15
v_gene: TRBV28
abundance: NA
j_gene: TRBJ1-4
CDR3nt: TGTGCCAGCAAACCCTCGGGTTTTGCTAATGAAAAACTGTTTTTT
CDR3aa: CASKPSGFANEKLFF

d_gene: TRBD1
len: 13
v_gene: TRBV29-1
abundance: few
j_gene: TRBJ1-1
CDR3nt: TGCAGCGTTGAAGGGACAGGGGCCACTGAAGCTTTCTTT
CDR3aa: CSVEGTGATEAFF

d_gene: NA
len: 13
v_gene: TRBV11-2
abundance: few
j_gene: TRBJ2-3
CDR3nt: TGTGCCAGCAGCTTAGCTCTCATAGATACGCAGTATTTT
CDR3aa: CASSLALIDTQYF

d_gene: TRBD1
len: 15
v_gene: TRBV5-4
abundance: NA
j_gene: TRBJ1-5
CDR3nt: TGTGCCAGCAGCTTCGGGACAGGGGTGGGTCAGCCCCAGCATTTT
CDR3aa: CASSFGTGVGQPQHF

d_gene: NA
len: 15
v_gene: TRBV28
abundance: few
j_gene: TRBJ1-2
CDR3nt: TGTGCCAGCAGCCAAGAAGGCTTAGGGCGCTATGGCTACACCTTC
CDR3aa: CASSQEGLGRYGYTF

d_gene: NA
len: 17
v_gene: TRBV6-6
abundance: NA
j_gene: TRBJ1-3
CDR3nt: TGTGCCAGCAGTTACCCTCCCGAGAAAGGCTTTGGAAACACCATATATTTT
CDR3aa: CASSYPPEKGFGNTIYF

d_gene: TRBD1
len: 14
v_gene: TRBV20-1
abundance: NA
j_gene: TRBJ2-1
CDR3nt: TGCAGTTTCAAGAGACAGGGGTCCTACAATGAGCAGTTCTTC
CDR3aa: CSFKRQGSYNEQFF

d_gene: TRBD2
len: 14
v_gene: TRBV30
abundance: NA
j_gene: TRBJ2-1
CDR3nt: TGTGCCTGGAAGTCTAGCGGGTCATACAATGAGCAGTTCTTC
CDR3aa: CAWKSSGSYNEQFF

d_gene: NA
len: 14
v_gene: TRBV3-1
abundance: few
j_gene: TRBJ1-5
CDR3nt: TGTGCCAGCAGCCAGGGGCTTGGAACTCAGCCCCAGCATTTT
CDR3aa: CASSQGLGTQPQHF

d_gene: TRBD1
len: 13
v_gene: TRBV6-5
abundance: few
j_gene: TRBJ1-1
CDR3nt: TGTGCCAGCAGCCGACAGGGAGGGACTGAAGCTTTCTTT
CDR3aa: CASSRQGGTEAFF

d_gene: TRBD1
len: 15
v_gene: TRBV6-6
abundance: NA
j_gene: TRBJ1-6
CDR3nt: TGTGCCAGCAGTTCCTTCCAGGGGGTGAATTCACCCCTCCACTTT
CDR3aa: CASSSFQGVNSPLHF

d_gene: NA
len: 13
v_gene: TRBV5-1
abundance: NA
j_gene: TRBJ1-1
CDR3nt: TGCGCCAGCCGGGACAACATGAACACTGAAGCTTTCTTT
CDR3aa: CASRDNMNTEAFF

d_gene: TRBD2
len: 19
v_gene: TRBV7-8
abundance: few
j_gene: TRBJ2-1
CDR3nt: TGTGCCAGCAGCTTGAAGACTAGCGGGAGGACGGGGCTCTACAATGAGCAGTTCTTC
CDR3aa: CASSLKTSGRTGLYNEQFF

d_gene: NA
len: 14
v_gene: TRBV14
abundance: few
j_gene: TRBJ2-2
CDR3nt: TGTGCCAGCAGACGGGACACAAACACCGGGGAGCTGTTTTTT
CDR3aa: CASRRDTNTGELFF

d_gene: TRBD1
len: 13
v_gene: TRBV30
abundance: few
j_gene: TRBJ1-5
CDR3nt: TGTGCCTGGACCTGGGACAGGGATCAGCCCCAGCATTTT
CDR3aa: CAWTWDRDQPQHF

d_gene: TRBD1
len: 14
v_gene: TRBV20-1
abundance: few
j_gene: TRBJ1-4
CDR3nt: TGCAGTGCTAGGACAGGGTCGGCTAATGAAAAACTGTTTTTT
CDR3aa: CSARTGSANEKLFF

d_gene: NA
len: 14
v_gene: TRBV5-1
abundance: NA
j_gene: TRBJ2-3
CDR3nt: TGCGCCAGCAGCTTGGAAGGGGAGACAGATACGCAGTATTTT
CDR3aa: CASSLEGETDTQYF

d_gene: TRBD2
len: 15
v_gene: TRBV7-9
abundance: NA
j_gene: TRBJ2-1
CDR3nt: TGTGCCAGCAGCTTAGGTCGGACTAGCTTCAGTGAGCAGTTCTTC
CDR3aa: CASSLGRTSFSEQFF

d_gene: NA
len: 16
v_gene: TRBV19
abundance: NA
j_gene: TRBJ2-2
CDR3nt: TGTGCCAGTAGTATAGTAGCGAGAGGACACACCGGGGAGCTGTTTTTT
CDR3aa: CASSIVARGHTGELFF